This TCR beta chain was sequenced during a study of cytotoxic CD8 clonotypes in ibrutinib-treated CLL. Study information: Response samples followed a median roughly 13 months of treatment, range 6 to 36. Study-wide results and limits: Private clonotypes, not public ones, expanded at ibrutinib response. Sampling times (in sustained-remission versus progressing patients) were not the same.

Sequencing was performed with immunoSEQ multiplex PCR; in TCRdb, only in-frame clones are kept and a portion is missing. This table holds about 150,000 clones, about 75% found once. Concerning this clone itself: Its antigen is undetermined.

The TCR comes from a human donor with chronic lymphocytic leukemia. The starting material was PBMCs, obtained after 24 months of ibrutinib treatment.

The CDR3 reads CASSPQGARNQPQHF. The CDR3 DNA reads TGTGCCAGCAGTCCACAGGGGGCGCGTAATCAGCCCCAGCATTTT. The V call is TRBV6-5, the J call TRBJ1-5; 9 bases are shared with TRBD1. The length of the CDR3 is 15 residues. CDR1 is MNHEY, CDR2 SVGAGI, per germline. V shed 5 bases, J shed 4 bases, and the junction held 6 bases outside the gene matches.